This entry lists 20 T cell receptor beta chains sequenced from one sample in a study of blood T cell repertoires in COVID-19. Produced via immunoSEQ multiplex PCR; TCRdb's table is partial and in-frame only. The sample has some 220,000 clones, approximately 82% seen once; the top ten hold roughly a tenth. Sequenced material: peripheral blood. Receptors were obtained from a man in his fifties or sixties with active or convalescent COVID-19.

The CDR3 protein is CASSRLVPVNTEAFF. In DNA form, the CDR3 reads TGCGCCAGCAGCCGCCTTGTACCAGTAAACACTGAAGCTTTCTTT. The chain links TRBV4-3 to TRBJ1-1, with D hard to call. This CDR3 has 15 amino acids. Looked up from germline, CDR1 is LGHNA and CDR2 is YSLEER. Trimming took 4 bases from V and 2 from J, leaving 14 bases between them.

The chain carries TRBV5-1 and TRBJ2-2, with D tentatively TRBD2 (5 bases). The CDR3 is 16 amino acids. The V end lost 1 base, the J end lost 0 bases, and 10 bases lay between the germline ends. Germline V gene sequence: CDR1 SGHRS, CDR2 YFSETQ. The CDR3 nucleotides read TGCGCCAGCAGCTTGTTAGACTACCCGAACACCGGGGAGCTGTTTTTT. As protein: CASSLLDYPNTGELFF.

This chain connects TRBV3-1 (or the pseudogene TRBV3-2) to TRBJ1-2; tentatively, D is TRBD1 (5 bases). This CDR3 spans 14 amino acids. Trimming shortened V by 0 bases and J by 7 bases, and 12 bases separated the two germline ends. The germline CDR1 and CDR2 sequences are LGHDT and YNNKEL (reference sequence). DNA of the CDR3: TGTGCCAGCAGCCAAGAAGGCAGGGATCCTGGCTACACCTTC. It encodes CASSQEGRDPGYTF.

The chain combines TRBV2 with TRBJ1-1; the D is unclear. V was trimmed by 6 bases and J by 0 bases, leaving 11 bases between them. Germline CDR1 SNHLY, CDR2 FYNNEI. The CDR3 covers 14 residues. This CDR3 reads CASREGLVNTEAFF. DNA for the CDR3: TGTGCCAGCAGGGAGGGTTTGGTGAACACTGAAGCTTTCTTT.

The chain links TRBV7-3 to TRBJ2-3, with D possibly being TRBD2 (5 bases). The ends were cut back, 5 bases at V and 6 bases at J, with 15 bases in the middle. There are 14 residues in the CDR3. CDR1 and CDR2 (germline): SGHTA, FQGTGA. CDR3: CASSRDGVGDTQYF. The CDR3 nucleotides are TGTGCCAGCAGCCGGGATGGGGTAGGGGATACGCAGTATTTT.

The V gene is TRBV6-5, the J gene TRBJ2-3, with D unclear. Germline CDR1 and CDR2: MNHEY and SVGAGI. The CDR3 spans 14 residues. Trimming stripped 5 bases from V and 4 bases from J, with 13 bases between. As DNA, the CDR3 is TGTGCCAGCAGTCCACGCCGCACATCAGATACGCAGTATTTT. Amino acids: CASSPRRTSDTQYF.

This chain connects TRBV29-1 to TRBJ1-4, with D possibly TRBD1 on 6 matching bases. The CDR3 consists of 14 residues. The germline gives CDR1 SQVTM, CDR2 ANQGSEA. The V end was cut by 0 bases, the J end by 4 bases, with 9 bases between. CDR3 in DNA: TGCAGCGTTGAAGAAACAGGGATTAATGAAAAACTGTTTTTT. Protein product: CSVEETGINEKLFF.

The chain employs TRBV28 and TRBJ2-7; TRBD2 matches at 11 bases. Germline CDR1 is MDHEN and CDR2 is SYDVKM. V shed 6 bases, J shed 5 bases, and the junction held 6 bases outside the gene matches. CDR3 length: 14 amino acids. The CDR3 DNA reads TGTGCCAGCAGAAAGGGACTAGCGGTTAACGAGCAGTACTTC. Encoded protein: CASRKGLAVNEQYF.

The chain employs TRBV19 and TRBJ2-7, with TRBD1 identical over 9 bases. This CDR3 has 16 amino acids. The germline gives CDR1 LNHDA, CDR2 SQIVND (reference sequence). The V gene end was trimmed by 5 bases and the J gene end by 6 bases; junction bases not matched to a gene: 14. Here the CDR3 reads CASSPYTGTGNTEQYF. CDR3 sequence (DNA): TGTGCCAGTAGTCCTTACACCGGGACAGGGAATACCGAGCAGTACTTC.

The genes are TRBV24-1 and TRBJ2-5, with D maybe TRBD1 (5 bases). V was shortened by 3 bases and J by 11 bases, with 12 bases between the two germline ends. The CDR3 loop spans 12 amino acids. Germline V gives CDR1 KGHDR, CDR2 SFDVKD. CDR3: CATSDPMQGQYF. The CDR3 nucleotides are TGTGCCACCAGTGATCCCATGCAGGGACAGTACTTC.

The chain is built from TRBV6-2 or TRBV6-3 and TRBJ2-3; D might be TRBD1 (6 bases). This CDR3 contains 20 residues. CDR1 and CDR2 (germline): MNHEY, SVGEGT. Trimming pared 4 bases from V and 4 bases from J, leaving 30 bases between. In DNA form, the CDR3 reads TGTGCCAGCAGTTCCTCTTGGACAGCGAAGAACTCCCCCTTTGCAGATACGCAGTATTTT. As protein: CASSSSWTAKNSPFADTQYF.

This clone was seen a single time. The chain combines TRBV3-1 (or the pseudogene TRBV3-2) with TRBJ1-1; no reliable D call. Trimming took 4 bases from V and 1 from J, leaving 10 bases between them. There are 14 residues in the CDR3. CDR1 and CDR2 from the germline V gene are LGHDT and YNNKEL (reference sequence). This chain's CDR3 is CASSPGGSNTEAFF. In nucleotides, the CDR3 is TGTGCCAGCAGCCCCGGCGGGTCGAACACTGAAGCTTTCTTT.

V is TRBV28 and J is TRBJ2-7; possibly TRBD2 for D (5 bases). Germline loops: CDR1 MDHEN, CDR2 SYDVKM. Trimming left V 7 bases short and J 2 bases short, with 18 bases between. This CDR3 is built from 15 residues. CDR3 DNA sequence: TGTGCCAGCACTCCCACCGGACTGGATACCTACGAGCAGTACTTC. Translation gives CASTPTGLDTYEQYF.

This clone showed up just once. The genes are TRBV10-2 and TRBJ2-1, with 10 bases matching TRBD2. The CDR3 is 16 residues long. Losses at the gene ends were 5 bases for V and 2 bases for J; bases not matched to a gene: 6. Germline values: CDR1 WSHSY, CDR2 SAAADI. CDR3 sequence: CASSPLSGGAYNEQFF. CDR3 DNA: TGCGCCAGCAGTCCCCTAAGCGGGGGGGCCTACAATGAGCAGTTCTTC.

The chain is built from TRBV3-1 (or the pseudogene TRBV3-2) and TRBJ1-6; D perhaps matches TRBD1 (5 bases). There are 16 residues in the CDR3. The V gene lost 3 bases and the J gene lost 1 base, with 10 bases spanning the gap. The germline gives CDR1 LGHDT, CDR2 YNNKEL (reference sequence). The CDR3 region has the DNA TGTGCCAGCAGCCAGAGACAGATTTCCTATAATTCACCCCTCCACTTT. The encoded protein is CASSQRQISYNSPLHF.

The chain couples TRBV2 to TRBJ2-3; a possible D gene is TRBD2 (6 bases). The CDR3 has 14 residues. Trimming left V 8 bases short and J 0 bases short, with 12 bases between. Germline V gene data show CDR1 as SNHLY and CDR2 as FYNNEI. CDR3 loop: CASVAGTSTDTQYF. CDR3 sequence (DNA): TGTGCCAGCGTGGCGGGGACTAGCACAGATACGCAGTATTTT. Looking up the rest from reference TRBV2 and TRBJ2-3 gives the full variable domain: EPEVTQTPSHQVTQMGQEVILRCVPISNHLYFYWYRQILGQKVEFLVSFYNNEISEKSEIFDDQFSVERPDGSNFTLKIRSTKLEDSAMYFCASVAGTSTDTQYFGPGTRLTVL.

The genes are TRBV6-5 and TRBJ2-5; 9 nucleotides align to TRBD1. J lost 5 bases, V lost 7 bases, and 8 bases had no gene match. This CDR3 is built from 14 residues. Per the germline V gene, CDR1 is MNHEY and CDR2 is SVGAGI. The CDR3 DNA is TGTGCCAGCACCCGGGACAGGGCGCGGGAGACCCAGTACTTC. Encoded protein: CASTRDRARETQYF.

This chain links TRBV7-3 with TRBJ1-1; perhaps TRBD1 as D (5 bases). The CDR3 totals 14 residues. Germline lookup yields CDR1 SGHTA and CDR2 FQGTGA. Trimming removed 5 bases at V and 5 bases at J, with 15 bases between. Here the CDR3 DNA reads TGTGCCAGCAGCCCTAGGGCCGGGGGGACTGAAGCTTTCTTT. Amino acid sequence: CASSPRAGGTEAFF.

The CDR3 protein is CASRLTGGPNEKLFF. Written as DNA, the CDR3 is TGCGCCAGCAGATTGACAGGGGGCCCAAATGAAAAACTGTTTTTT. V gene TRBV5-1 combines with J gene TRBJ1-4; TRBD1 matches 10 bases. Unmatched junction bases numbered 6, after V lost 5 bases and J lost 5 bases. Germline-derived CDR1 and CDR2 are SGHRS and YFSETQ. The CDR3 spans 15 residues. Complete variable domain (other parts from reference TRBV5-1 and TRBJ1-4): KAGVTQTPRYLIKTRGQQVTLSCSPISGHRSVSWYQQTPGQGLQFLFEYFSETQRNKGNFPGRFSGRQFSNSRSEMNVSTLELGDSALYLCASRLTGGPNEKLFFGSGTQLSVL.

Regarding this clone: The sample has other DNA sequences that encode this CDR3 too. The genes are TRBV19 and TRBJ1-5; D might be TRBD1 (6 bases). Germline CDR1 and CDR2: LNHDA and SQIVND (reference sequence). V lost 3 bases, J lost 4 bases, and 13 bases lay in between. The CDR3 has 15 amino acids. The CDR3 protein is CASSIWGGGNQPQHF. CDR3 nucleotides: TGTGCCAGTAGTATTTGGGGGGGCGGGAATCAGCCCCAGCATTTT.